This TCR beta chain was sequenced in a study of regulatory T cells in long-lasting Graves disease. Arm-PCR with iRepertoire HTBI primers amplified the CDR3 regions for these TCR beta libraries. Via MiXCR, TCRdb re-called the multiplex PCR reads, giving one row per CDR3 protein. This sample yields 360,000 or so distinct CDR3 sequences, of which 16% are seen a single time; 20% to 25% belongs to the top ten. This clonotype was found many times. The time point: newly diagnosed GD, antithyroid drugs for less than 3 months. PBMC-extracted RNA yielded the TCR library. The guidelines of the American Thyroid Association were the basis for diagnosing Graves' disease. Trimming removed 6 bases from V and 3 bases from J, with 10 bases in between. The CDR3 is made up of 13 amino acids. Separately, the same data were catalogued under a study of T cells in Graves' hyperthyroidism and ophthalmopathy. That investigation notes: Diagnoses were established using clinical symptoms, serum thyroxine and TRAb, thyroid ultrasound and orbital computed tomography.

This sequence originates from a woman between 18 and 29 years old with Graves disease. V gene TRBV12-3 or TRBV12-4 combines with J gene TRBJ2-3, with D perhaps matching TRBD2 (5 bases). Specimen: peripheral blood mononuclear cells (PBMCs), collected at new diagnosis, from a patient treated with antithyroid drugs. Here the CDR3 reads CASRKRGTDTQYF. CDR3 DNA sequence: TGTGCCAGCAGGAAACGGGGAACAGATACGCAGTATTTT.